The next 30 T cell receptor beta chains were all read from a single sample in a study of T cell responses to AZD1222 COVID-19 vaccine. Measured with immunoSEQ multiplex PCR; TCRdb has only the in-frame clones, and not every one. The sample lists over 150,000 clones, 90% occurring once. The sequences come from peripheral blood, collected on day 0 of AZD1222 vaccination. The receptors come from an adult in good health.

This chain connects TRBV27 to TRBJ2-1; 8 nucleotides align to TRBD1. The CDR3 totals 15 residues. V gave up 5 bases and J gave up 0 bases; unmatched junction bases: 3. Per germline, CDR1 MNHEY and CDR2 SMNVEV (reference sequence). CDR3 loop: CASSHGQGSYNEQFF. Written as DNA, the CDR3 is TGTGCCAGCAGTCATGGACAGGGCTCCTACAATGAGCAGTTCTTC.

CDR3 nucleotide sequence: TGTGCCAGTAGTTGGCAGGCACAGGGACTAGGAAATACGCAGTATTTT. Its translation: CASSWQAQGLGNTQYF. The chain carries TRBV19 and TRBJ2-3, with TRBD2 matching 8 bases. This CDR3 spans 16 amino acids. CDR1 LNHDA and CDR2 SQIVND come from the germline V gene (reference sequence). The junction had 14 bases not matched to a gene; V was cut back by 5 bases and J by 7 bases.

The rearrangement joins TRBV5-1 to TRBJ2-5, with unresolved D. Looked up from germline, CDR1 is SGHRS and CDR2 is YFSETQ. V was cut by 4 bases and J by 3 bases, with 16 bases left in between. The CDR3 consists of 15 residues. The chain's CDR3 is CASSQTSAVKETQYF. In DNA, the CDR3 is TGCGCCAGCAGCCAGACTTCTGCGGTGAAAGAGACCCAGTACTTC.

The chain couples TRBV28 to TRBJ1-2; a weak D match, TRBD1 (6 bases). The CDR3 consists of 15 residues. Deletions cut 7 bases from V and 6 bases from J, with 21 bases between. The germline gives CDR1 MDHEN, CDR2 SYDVKM. In nucleotides, the CDR3 is TGTGCCAGCATAACCCCCGGGGGGGCGCCGGATGGCTACACCTTC. It yields the protein CASITPGGAPDGYTF.

This clone was detected a few times. The rearrangement joins TRBV10-3 to TRBJ2-3; the D gene is possibly TRBD2 (6 bases). The germline gives CDR1 ENHRY, CDR2 SYGVKD. This CDR3 comprises 15 residues. The V and J ends lost 6 bases and 2 bases respectively, with 15 bases between them. The CDR3 loop is CAIRWGGTLTDTQYF. The CDR3, as DNA: TGTGCCATCAGGTGGGGAGGCACACTCACAGATACGCAGTATTTT.

J is TRBJ2-6 and V is TRBV5-1; 8 bases fit TRBD1. In germline, CDR1 is SGHRS, CDR2 YFSETQ. The CDR3 has 19 amino acids. V lost 0 bases and J lost 0; bases outside the gene matches: 8. The CDR3 sequence is CASSLASDRVRSGANVLTF. DNA of the CDR3: TGCGCCAGCAGCTTGGCTTCGGACAGGGTTCGCTCTGGGGCCAACGTCCTGACTTTC. The full variable domain, rest sourced from reference TRBV5-1 and TRBJ2-6, is KAGVTQTPRYLIKTRGQQVTLSCSPISGHRSVSWYQQTPGQGLQFLFEYFSETQRNKGNFPGRFSGRQFSNSRSEMNVSTLELGDSALYLCASSLASDRVRSGANVLTFGAGSRLTVL.

This rearrangement joins TRBV10-2 to TRBJ1-6, with D maybe TRBD1 (5 bases). V gave up 3 bases and J gave up 8 bases, with 11 bases separating them. CDR1 WSHSY and CDR2 SAAADI come from the germline V gene. The CDR3 is 14 amino acids. CDR3 loop: CASSDWTTDSPLHF. CDR3 nucleotide sequence: TGCGCCAGCAGTGACTGGACAACAGATTCACCCCTCCACTTT.

Comments on this clone: The junction departs from germline at one end; a sequencing error may be responsible. The V and J genes are TRBV7-7 and TRBJ2-2, with D perhaps matching TRBD1 (6 bases). The CDR3 consists of 15 residues. Germline V CDR1 and CDR2: SSHAT, FNYEAQ (reference sequence). This chain's CDR3 is CASSLATGNTGELFF. CDR3 bases: TGTGCTAGCAGCTTAGCGACAGGGAACACCGGGGAGCTGTTTTTT.

The J gene is TRBJ1-1, the V gene TRBV19; D unresolved. V lost 2 bases to trimming and J lost 1 base, with 5 bases between them. The V gene's germline CDR1 is LNHDA and CDR2 SQIVND (reference sequence). This CDR3 contains 13 residues. CDR3 loop: CASSINGNTEAFF. In DNA, the CDR3 is TGTGCCAGTAGTATAAACGGGAACACTGAAGCTTTCTTT. Combining the CDR3 with reference TRBV19 and TRBJ1-1 gives the whole variable domain DGGITQSPKYLFRKEGQNVTLSCEQNLNHDAMYWYRQDPGQGLRLIYYSQIVNDFQKGDIAEGYSVSREKKESFPLTVTSAQKNPTAFYLCASSINGNTEAFFGQGTRLTVV.

The rearrangement uses TRBV29-1 and TRBJ1-2; 11 nucleotides line up with TRBD1. The CDR3 spans 13 residues. Looked up from germline, CDR1 is SQVTM and CDR2 is ANQGSEA. J was trimmed by 6 bases and V by 5 bases; bases with no gene match: 5. The CDR3 loop is CSVWTGGEDGYTF. The CDR3 region has the DNA TGCAGCGTTTGGACAGGGGGCGAGGATGGCTACACCTTC.

The chain joins TRBV5-4 to TRBJ2-5; maybe TRBD1 (6 bases). The germline CDR1 and CDR2 sequences are SGHNT and YYREEE (reference sequence). This CDR3 contains 14 residues. V gave up 4 bases and J gave up 0 bases, with 10 bases separating them. The CDR3 coding sequence is TGTGCCAGCAGCCCCGGACAGAACCAAGAGACCCAGTACTTC. This gives the protein CASSPGQNQETQYF.

CDR3 loop: CASSPGGAHQETQYF. The CDR3 region has the DNA TGCGCCAGCAGCCCCGGGGGGGCCCACCAAGAGACCCAGTACTTC. V usage is TRBV5-1 and J usage is TRBJ2-5; 8 nucleotides line up with TRBD2. From germline, CDR1 is SGHRS and CDR2 YFSETQ. The CDR3 length is 15 residues. V lost 4 bases, J lost 0 bases, and 5 bases stayed unmatched.

Here the CDR3 reads CASSKTGNTEAFF. The CDR3 DNA reads as TGTGCCAGCAGTAAAACAGGGAACACTGAAGCTTTCTTT. The gene calls are TRBV27 and TRBJ1-1, with D possibly matching TRBD1 (5 bases). The CDR3 has 13 residues. V lost 5 bases and J 1 base, leaving 8 bases between the germline ends. Germline values: CDR1 MNHEY, CDR2 SMNVEV (reference sequence).

This sequence joins TRBV6-1 and TRBJ1-4; D remains unclear. Germline V gene lookup returns CDR1 MNHNS and CDR2 SASEGT. The CDR3 loop spans 15 amino acids. V lost 2 bases and J 7 bases, leaving 14 bases between the germline ends. The CDR3 coding sequence is TGTGCCAGCAGTGAACAGCCAGGAGCGGGTGAAAAACTGTTTTTT. It codes for CASSEQPGAGEKLFF.

CDR3 nucleotides: TGTGCCAGCATGAGACAGTTAAATCAGCCCCAGCATTTT. This translates into CASMRQLNQPQHF. The V gene is TRBV7-2, the J gene TRBJ1-5, with D tentatively TRBD1 (5 bases). V lost 7 bases and J lost 4, with 11 bases in between. Germline V gene lookup returns CDR1 SGHTA and CDR2 FQGNSA. The CDR3 is 13 amino acids.

J is TRBJ2-7 and V is TRBV28, with TRBD2 matching over 12 bases. Germline assignment: CDR1 MDHEN and CDR2 SYDVKM. J gave up 4 bases and V 6 bases, and 7 bases lay outside the gene matches. This CDR3 spans 15 amino acids. CDR3 DNA sequence: TGTGCCAGCAGCCCAGGACTAGCGGGGTTATACGAGCAGTACTTC. Its translation is CASSPGLAGLYEQYF.

The V gene is TRBV7-9, the J gene TRBJ2-1; D is undetermined. Germline V lookup: CDR1 SEHNR, CDR2 FQNEAQ (reference sequence). V shed 1 base and J shed 6 bases, with 7 bases lying between them. The CDR3 has 13 residues. CDR3 sequence reads: CASSLGPSNEQFF. In nucleotides, the CDR3 is TGTGCCAGCAGCTTAGGTCCGAGCAATGAGCAGTTCTTC.

This clone was seen a single time. The gene calls are TRBV11-2 and TRBJ1-3; D is ambiguous. The CDR3 length is 14 residues. The germline V gene encodes CDR1 SGHAT and CDR2 FQNNGV. V dropped 2 bases and J dropped 4 bases, with 9 bases sitting between them. CDR3: CASSLSGSGNTIYF. CDR3 nucleotide sequence: TGTGCCAGCAGCTTATCGGGTTCCGGAAACACCATATATTTT.

The chain employs TRBV5-1 and TRBJ2-5, with 8 bases lining up with TRBD1. V shed 4 bases, J shed 4 bases, and the junction held 3 bases outside the gene matches. Germline values: CDR1 SGHRS, CDR2 YFSETQ. The CDR3 covers 13 residues. The CDR3, as DNA: TGCGCCAGCAGCCCCGGACAGGGAGAGACCCAGTACTTC. This gives the protein CASSPGQGETQYF.

This clone was detected once. V and J are TRBV19 and TRBJ1-1, with D hard to call. In germline, CDR1 is LNHDA, CDR2 SQIVND (reference sequence). This CDR3 comprises 15 residues. With 1 base removed from V and 6 bases from J, the gap between germline ends came to 15 bases. The CDR3 DNA reads as TGTGCCAGTAGTATAGGGTCCGGCAGGATCCCTGAAGCTTTCTTT. This gives the protein CASSIGSGRIPEAFF.

This clone turned up a few times. This chain uses TRBV7-3 with TRBJ2-3, with D possibly being TRBD2 (6 bases). Per germline, CDR1 SGHTA and CDR2 FQGTGA. V shed 0 bases and J shed 5 bases, with 9 bases lying between them. The CDR3 runs 14 residues. CDR3 DNA: TGTGCCAGCAGCTTAACGCCGGGACTAGATACGCAGTATTTT. Protein sequence: CASSLTPGLDTQYF.

The rearrangement joins TRBV6-2 or TRBV6-3 to TRBJ1-2; perhaps TRBD1 as D (5 bases). CDR1 and CDR2 (germline): MNHEY, SVGEGT. V was shortened by 4 bases and J by 5 bases, with 8 bases between the two germline ends. The CDR3 is 12 amino acids. In DNA form, the CDR3 reads TGTGCCAGCAGTTGGGCAGGGTATGGCTACACCTTC. Its translation is CASSWAGYGYTF.

V usage is TRBV7-9 and J usage is TRBJ2-7, with unresolved D. The V end lost 5 bases, the J end lost 1 base, and 9 bases lay between the germline ends. The CDR3 totals 13 residues. CDR1 is SEHNR and CDR2 is FQNEAQ in the germline V gene (reference sequence). The CDR3 loop reads CASSPTESYEQYF. The CDR3 region has the DNA TGTGCCAGCAGCCCCACAGAGTCCTACGAGCAGTACTTC.

The CDR3 DNA is TGTGCCAGCAGCGAAGGACAGGGGCGGCCCCAGCATTTT. Protein product: CASSEGQGRPQHF. The rearrangement uses TRBV21-1 and TRBJ1-5; TRBD1, the table's D call, lacks a check against the DNA. TRBV21-1 is a documented pseudogene. This CDR3 contains 13 residues.

V usage is TRBV6-5 and J usage is TRBJ1-6, with unresolved D. Trimming stripped 4 bases from V and 6 bases from J, with 10 bases between. Per the germline V gene, CDR1 is MNHEY and CDR2 is SVGAGI. CDR3 length equals 14 residues. The CDR3 region has the DNA TGTGCCAGCAGTTCTGACCTTACTAATTCACCCCTCCACTTT. This sequence encodes CASSSDLTNSPLHF.

The CDR3 spells CASSLRAGANVLTF. The CDR3 DNA is TGCGCCAGCAGCCTCCGGGCCGGGGCCAACGTCCTGACTTTC. The V call is TRBV5-1, the J call TRBJ2-6; D unresolved. The V end was cut by 4 bases, the J end by 4 bases, with 9 bases between. The CDR3 totals 14 residues. Germline V CDR1 and CDR2: SGHRS, YFSETQ.

The chain links TRBV5-5 to TRBJ1-2; 7 bases are a match to TRBD1. The J segment lost 1 base and the V segment lost 3 bases, leaving 3 bases of the junction unmatched. Germline V gene lookup returns CDR1 SGHKS and CDR2 YYEKEE (reference sequence). The CDR3 contains 14 residues. CDR3 loop: CASSWTGVNYGYTF. In DNA, the CDR3 is TGTGCCAGCAGCTGGACAGGAGTTAACTATGGCTACACCTTC.

CDR3 bases: TGCAGTGCGACCCCGGAGAGTGAAGCTTTCTTT. This encodes CSATPESEAFF. This chain links TRBV20-1 with TRBJ1-1; D is ambiguous. Trimming left V 6 bases short and J 7 bases short, with 12 bases between. The V gene's germline CDR1 is DFQATT and CDR2 SNEGSKA (reference sequence). This CDR3 is 11 amino acids long.

The chain combines TRBV11-2 with TRBJ1-4; the match to TRBD1 covers 7 bases. CDR3 length: 15 amino acids. J lost 10 bases, V lost 4 bases, and 12 bases had no gene match. Looked up from germline, CDR1 is SGHAT and CDR2 is FQNNGV. The CDR3 sequence: CASSWGTGRQGKLFF. DNA of the CDR3: TGTGCCAGCAGCTGGGGAACAGGGAGACAGGGAAAACTGTTTTTT.

V is TRBV2 and J is TRBJ2-4; D is unresolved. With 4 bases removed from V and 2 bases from J, the gap between germline ends came to 12 bases. The V gene's germline CDR1 is SNHLY and CDR2 FYNNEI. This CDR3 has 15 amino acids. In DNA, the CDR3 is TGTGCCAGCAGTGCGGAGTTTACGACCAAAAACATTCAGTACTTC. Translation: CASSAEFTTKNIQYF.